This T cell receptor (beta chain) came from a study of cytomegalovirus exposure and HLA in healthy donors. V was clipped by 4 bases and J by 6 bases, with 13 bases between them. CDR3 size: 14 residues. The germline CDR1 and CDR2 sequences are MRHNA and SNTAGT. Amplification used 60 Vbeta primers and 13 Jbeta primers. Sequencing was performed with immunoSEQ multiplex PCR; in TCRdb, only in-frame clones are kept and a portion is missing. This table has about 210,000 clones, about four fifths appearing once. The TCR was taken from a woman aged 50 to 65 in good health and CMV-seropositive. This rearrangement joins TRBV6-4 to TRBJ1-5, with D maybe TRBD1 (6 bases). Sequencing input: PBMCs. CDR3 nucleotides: TGTGCCAGCAGTGCCACGGGGGGCACTCAGCCCCAGCATTTT. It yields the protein CASSATGGTQPQHF.